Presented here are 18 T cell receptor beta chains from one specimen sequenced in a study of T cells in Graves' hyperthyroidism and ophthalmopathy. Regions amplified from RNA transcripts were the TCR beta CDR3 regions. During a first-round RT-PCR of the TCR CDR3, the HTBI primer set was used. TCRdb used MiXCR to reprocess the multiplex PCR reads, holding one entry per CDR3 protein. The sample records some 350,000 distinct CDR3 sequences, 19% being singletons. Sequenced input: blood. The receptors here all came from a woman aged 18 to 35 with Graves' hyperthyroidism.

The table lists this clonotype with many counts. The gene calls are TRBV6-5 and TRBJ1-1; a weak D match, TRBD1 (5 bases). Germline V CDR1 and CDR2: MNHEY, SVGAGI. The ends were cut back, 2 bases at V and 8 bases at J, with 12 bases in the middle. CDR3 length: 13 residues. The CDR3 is CASSYGAEAEAFF. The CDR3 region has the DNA TGTGCCAGCAGTTACGGGGCAGAGGCCGAAGCTTTCTTT.

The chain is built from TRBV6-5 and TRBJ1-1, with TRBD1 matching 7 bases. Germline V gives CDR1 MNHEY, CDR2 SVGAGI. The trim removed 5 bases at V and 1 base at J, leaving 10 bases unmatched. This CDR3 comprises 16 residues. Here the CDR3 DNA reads TGTGCCAGCAGTCACCGACAGGGTACAAGGAACACTGAAGCTTTCTTT. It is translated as CASSHRQGTRNTEAFF.

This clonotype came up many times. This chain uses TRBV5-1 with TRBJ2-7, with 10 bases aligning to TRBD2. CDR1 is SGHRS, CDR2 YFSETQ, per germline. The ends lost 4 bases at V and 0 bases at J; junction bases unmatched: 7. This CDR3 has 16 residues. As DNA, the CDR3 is TGCGCCAGCAGCCCCAGGACTAGCGGCTACTCCTACGAGCAGTACTTC. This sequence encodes CASSPRTSGYSYEQYF.

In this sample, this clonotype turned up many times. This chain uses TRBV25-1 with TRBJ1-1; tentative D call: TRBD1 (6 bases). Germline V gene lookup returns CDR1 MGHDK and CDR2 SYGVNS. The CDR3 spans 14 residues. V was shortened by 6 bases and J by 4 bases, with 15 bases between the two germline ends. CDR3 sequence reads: CASRDRGGGTEAFF. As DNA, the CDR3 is TGTGCCAGCAGGGACAGAGGTGGAGGCACTGAAGCTTTCTTT.

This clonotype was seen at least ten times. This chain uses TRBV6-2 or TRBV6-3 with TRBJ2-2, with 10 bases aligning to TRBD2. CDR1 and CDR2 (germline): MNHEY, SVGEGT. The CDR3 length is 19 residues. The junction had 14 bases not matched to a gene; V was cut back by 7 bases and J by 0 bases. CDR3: CASTDELAGDYTNTGELFF. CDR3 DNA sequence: TGTGCCAGCACCGATGAGCTAGCGGGGGACTACACGAACACCGGGGAGCTGTTTTTT.

CDR3 in amino acids: CASSMTESYGYTF. In DNA, the CDR3 is TGTGCCAGCAGTATGACAGAGAGTTATGGCTACACCTTC. This chain joins TRBV6-1 and TRBJ1-2; tentative D call: TRBD1 (5 bases). The germline V gene encodes CDR1 MNHNS and CDR2 SASEGT. V lost 5 bases, J lost 5 bases, and 12 bases lay in between. CDR3 length equals 13 residues.

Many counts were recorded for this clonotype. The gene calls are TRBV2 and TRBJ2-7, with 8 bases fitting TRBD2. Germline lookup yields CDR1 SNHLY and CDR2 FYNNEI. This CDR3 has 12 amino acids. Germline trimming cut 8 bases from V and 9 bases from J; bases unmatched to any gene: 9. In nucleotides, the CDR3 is TGTGCCAGCGTCGCGGGGGGCCCCGGGCAGTACTTC. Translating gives CASVAGGPGQYF.

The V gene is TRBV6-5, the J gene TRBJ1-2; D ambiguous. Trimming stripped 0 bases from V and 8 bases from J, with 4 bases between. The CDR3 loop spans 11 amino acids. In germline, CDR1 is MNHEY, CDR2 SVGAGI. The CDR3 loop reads CASSYSDGYTF. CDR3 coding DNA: TGTGCCAGCAGTTACTCGGACGGCTACACCTTC.

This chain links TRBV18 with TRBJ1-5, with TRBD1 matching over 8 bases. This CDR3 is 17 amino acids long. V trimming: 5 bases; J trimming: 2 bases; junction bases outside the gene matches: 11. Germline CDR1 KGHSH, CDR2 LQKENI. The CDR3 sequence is CASSSSSRGLGNQPQHF. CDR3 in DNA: TGTGCCAGCTCATCTTCGTCCAGGGGGCTAGGCAATCAGCCCCAGCATTTT.

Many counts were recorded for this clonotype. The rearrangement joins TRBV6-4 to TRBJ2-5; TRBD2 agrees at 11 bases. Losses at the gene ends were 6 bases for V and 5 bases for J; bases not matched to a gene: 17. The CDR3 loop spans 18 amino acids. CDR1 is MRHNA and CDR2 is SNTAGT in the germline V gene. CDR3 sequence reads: CASRDGLAGGRGEETQYF. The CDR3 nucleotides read TGTGCCAGCAGGGACGGTCTAGCGGGGGGCCGAGGGGAGGAGACCCAGTACTTC.

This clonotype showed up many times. CDR3: CASSSLRNTEAFF. CDR3 in DNA: TGTGCCAGCAGTTCCTTGAGGAACACTGAAGCTTTCTTT. The chain employs TRBV12-3 or TRBV12-4 and TRBJ1-1; no firm D call. V lost 4 bases and J 1 base, leaving 7 bases between the germline ends. The CDR3 consists of 13 residues.

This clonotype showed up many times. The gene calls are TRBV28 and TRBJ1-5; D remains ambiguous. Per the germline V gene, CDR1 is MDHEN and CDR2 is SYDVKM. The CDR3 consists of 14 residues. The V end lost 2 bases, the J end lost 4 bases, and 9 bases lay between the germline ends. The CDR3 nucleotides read TGTGCCAGCAGTTTAAAGGGTCGGAATCAGCCCCAGCATTTT. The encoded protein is CASSLKGRNQPQHF.

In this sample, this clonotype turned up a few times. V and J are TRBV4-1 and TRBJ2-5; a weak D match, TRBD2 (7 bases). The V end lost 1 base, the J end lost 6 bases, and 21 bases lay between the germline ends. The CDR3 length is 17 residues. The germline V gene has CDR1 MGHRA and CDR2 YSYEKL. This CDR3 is CASSQGLAGARAKTQYF. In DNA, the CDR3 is TGCGCCAGCAGCCAAGGGTTGGCGGGGGCCAGGGCGAAGACCCAGTACTTC.

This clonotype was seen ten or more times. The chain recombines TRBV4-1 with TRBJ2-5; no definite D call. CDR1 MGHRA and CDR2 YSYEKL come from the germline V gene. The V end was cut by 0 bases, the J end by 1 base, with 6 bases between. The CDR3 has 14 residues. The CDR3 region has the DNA TGCGCCAGCAGCCAAGATCCAGCCCAAGAGACCCAGTACTTC. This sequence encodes CASSQDPAQETQYF.

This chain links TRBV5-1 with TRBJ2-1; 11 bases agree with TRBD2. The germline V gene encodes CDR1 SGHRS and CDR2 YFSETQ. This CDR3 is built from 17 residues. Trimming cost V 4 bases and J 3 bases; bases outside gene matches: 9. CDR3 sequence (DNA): TGCGCCAGCAGCCTGGACAGACTAGCGGGGTTCTACAATGAGCAGTTCTTC. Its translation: CASSLDRLAGFYNEQFF.

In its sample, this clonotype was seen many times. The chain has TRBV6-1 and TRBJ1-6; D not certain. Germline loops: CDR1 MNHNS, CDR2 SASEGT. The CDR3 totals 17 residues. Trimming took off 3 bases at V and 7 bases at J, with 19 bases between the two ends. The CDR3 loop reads CASSDNQKVWMNSPLHF. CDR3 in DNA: TGTGCCAGCAGTGATAACCAAAAGGTCTGGATGAATTCACCCCTCCACTTT.

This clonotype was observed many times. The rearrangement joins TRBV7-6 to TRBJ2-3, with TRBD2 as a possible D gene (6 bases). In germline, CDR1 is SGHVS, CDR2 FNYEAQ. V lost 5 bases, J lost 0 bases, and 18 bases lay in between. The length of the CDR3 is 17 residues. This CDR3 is CASSPATVGGSTDTQYF. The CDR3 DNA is TGTGCCAGCAGCCCGGCCACGGTGGGGGGTAGCACAGATACGCAGTATTTT.

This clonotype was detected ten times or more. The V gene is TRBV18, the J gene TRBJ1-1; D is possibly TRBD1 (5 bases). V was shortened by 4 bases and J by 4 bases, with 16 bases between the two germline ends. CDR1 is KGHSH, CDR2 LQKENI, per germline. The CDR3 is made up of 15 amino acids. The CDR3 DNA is TGTGCCAGCTCACGCTCCCAGGGATGGGGCACTGAAGCTTTCTTT. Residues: CASSRSQGWGTEAFF.